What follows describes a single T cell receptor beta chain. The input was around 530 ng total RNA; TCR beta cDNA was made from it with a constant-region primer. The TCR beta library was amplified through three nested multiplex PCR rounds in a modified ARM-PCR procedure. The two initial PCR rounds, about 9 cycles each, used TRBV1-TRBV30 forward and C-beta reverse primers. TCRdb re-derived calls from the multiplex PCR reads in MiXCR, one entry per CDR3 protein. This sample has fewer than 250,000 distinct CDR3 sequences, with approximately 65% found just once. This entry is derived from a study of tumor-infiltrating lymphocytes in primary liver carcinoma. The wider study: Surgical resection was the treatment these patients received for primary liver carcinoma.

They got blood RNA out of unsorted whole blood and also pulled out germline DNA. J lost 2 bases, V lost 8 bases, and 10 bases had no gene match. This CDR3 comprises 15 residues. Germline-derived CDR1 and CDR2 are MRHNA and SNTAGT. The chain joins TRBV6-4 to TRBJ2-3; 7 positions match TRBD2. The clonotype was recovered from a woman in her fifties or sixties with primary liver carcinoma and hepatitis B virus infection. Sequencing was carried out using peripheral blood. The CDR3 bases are TGTGCCAGCTCACCGGGCGGGAGTTCCACAGATACGCAGTATTTT. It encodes CASSPGGSSTDTQYF.